This TCR beta chain came from a study of T cell responses to AZD1222 COVID-19 vaccine. Study findings and constraints: An increase in Spike-specific TCR breadth and depth was observed after two AZD1222 doses. Close to half of all spike-specific TCRs reportedly target regions of the variants that are unmutated.

This CDR3 is 15 amino acids long. Trimming shortened V by 3 bases and J by 3 bases, and 13 bases separated the two germline ends. CDR1 KGHDR and CDR2 SFDVKD come from the germline V gene. This table comes from immunoSEQ multiplex PCR, and its TCRdb copy is limited to in-frame clones, with some not included. The sample lists 90,000 to 150,000 clones, roughly 89% occurring once. Of note for this clone: The antigen remains undetermined.

The chain couples TRBV24-1 to TRBJ2-5, with TRBD1 as a possible D gene (7 bases). The source is an adult in good health. Sample: peripheral blood, taken on day 0 of AZD1222 vaccination. CDR3 DNA: TGTGCCACCAGTGATGGAGGGGGCGGGAAAGAGACCCAGTACTTC. Its protein product is CATSDGGGGKETQYF.